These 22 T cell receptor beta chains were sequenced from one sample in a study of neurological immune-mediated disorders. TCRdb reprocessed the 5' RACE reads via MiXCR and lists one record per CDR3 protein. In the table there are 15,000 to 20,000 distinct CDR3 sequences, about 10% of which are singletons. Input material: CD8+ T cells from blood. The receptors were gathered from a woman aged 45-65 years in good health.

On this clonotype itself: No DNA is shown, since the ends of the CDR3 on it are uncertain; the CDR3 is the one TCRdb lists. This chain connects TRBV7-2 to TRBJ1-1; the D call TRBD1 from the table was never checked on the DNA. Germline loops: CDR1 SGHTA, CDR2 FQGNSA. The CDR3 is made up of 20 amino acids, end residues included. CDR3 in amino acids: CASSFYICSARGAEGTEAFF.

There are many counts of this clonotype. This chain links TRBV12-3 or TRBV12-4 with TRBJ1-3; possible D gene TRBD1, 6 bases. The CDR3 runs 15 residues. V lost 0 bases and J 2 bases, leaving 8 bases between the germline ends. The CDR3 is CASSLAPGAGNTIYF. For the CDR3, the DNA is TGTGCCAGCAGTTTAGCCCCAGGGGCTGGAAACACCATATATTTT.

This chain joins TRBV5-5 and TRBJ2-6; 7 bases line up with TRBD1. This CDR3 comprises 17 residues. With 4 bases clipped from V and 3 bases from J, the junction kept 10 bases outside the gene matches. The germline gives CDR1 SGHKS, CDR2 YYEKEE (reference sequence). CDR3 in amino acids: CASSTRKGAYGANVLTF. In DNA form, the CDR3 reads TGTGCCAGCAGCACGAGAAAGGGGGCGTATGGGGCCAACGTCCTGACTTTC. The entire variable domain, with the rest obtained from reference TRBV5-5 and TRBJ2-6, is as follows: DAGVTQSPTHLIKTRGQQVTLRCSPISGHKSVSWYQQVLGQGPQFIFQYYEKEERGRGNFPDRFSARQFPNYSSELNVNALLLGDSALYLCASSTRKGAYGANVLTFGAGSRLTVL.

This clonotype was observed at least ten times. CDR3 coding DNA: TGTGCCAGCAGCCCCAGGCGGGAGCAGTACTTC. The encoded protein is CASSPRREQYF. The rearrangement uses TRBV7-2 and TRBJ2-7, with unresolved D. There are 11 residues in the CDR3. Germline-derived CDR1 and CDR2 are SGHTA and FQGNSA. The germline V and J ends were trimmed by 5 bases and 7 bases, with 9 bases remaining between them. Full variable domain (remainder filled in from reference TRBV7-2 and TRBJ2-7): GAGVSQSPSNKVTEKGKDVELRCDPISGHTALYWYRQSLGQGLEFLIYFQGNSAPDKSGLPSDRFSAERTGGSVSTLTIQRTQQEDSAVYLCASSPRREQYFGPGTRLTVT.

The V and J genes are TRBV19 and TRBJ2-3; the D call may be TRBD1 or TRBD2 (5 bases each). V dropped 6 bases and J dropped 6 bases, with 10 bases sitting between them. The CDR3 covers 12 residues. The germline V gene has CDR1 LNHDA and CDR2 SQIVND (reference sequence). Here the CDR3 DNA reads TGTGCCAGTAGCCTGGGGGTTGATACGCAGTATTTT. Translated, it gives CASSLGVDTQYF.

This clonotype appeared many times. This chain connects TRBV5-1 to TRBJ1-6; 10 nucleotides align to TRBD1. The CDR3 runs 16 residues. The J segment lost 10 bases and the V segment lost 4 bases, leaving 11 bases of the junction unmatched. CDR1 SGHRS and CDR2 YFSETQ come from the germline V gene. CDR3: CASSLGTGAYGSPLHF. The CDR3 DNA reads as TGCGCCAGCAGCCTCGGGACAGGGGCTTATGGATCACCCCTCCACTTT.

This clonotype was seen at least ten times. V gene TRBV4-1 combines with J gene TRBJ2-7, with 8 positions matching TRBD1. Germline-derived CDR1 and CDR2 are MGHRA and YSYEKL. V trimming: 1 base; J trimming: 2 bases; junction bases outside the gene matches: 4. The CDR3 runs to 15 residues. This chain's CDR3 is CASSQVGTGTYEQYF. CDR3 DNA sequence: TGCGCCAGCAGCCAAGTCGGGACAGGAACCTACGAGCAGTACTTC.

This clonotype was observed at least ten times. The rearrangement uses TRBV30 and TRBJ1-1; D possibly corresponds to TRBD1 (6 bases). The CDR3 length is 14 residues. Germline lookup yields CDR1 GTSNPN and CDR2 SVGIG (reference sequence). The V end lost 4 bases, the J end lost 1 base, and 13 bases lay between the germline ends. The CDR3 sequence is CAWTRGGGNTEAFF. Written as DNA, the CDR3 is TGTGCCTGGACTCGGGGGGGCGGGAACACTGAAGCTTTCTTT.

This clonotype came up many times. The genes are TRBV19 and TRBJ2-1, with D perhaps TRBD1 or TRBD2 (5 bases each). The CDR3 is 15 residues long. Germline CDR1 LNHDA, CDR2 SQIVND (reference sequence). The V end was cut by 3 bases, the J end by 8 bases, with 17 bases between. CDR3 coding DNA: TGTGCCAGTAGTATTTGGGGACCCCAGGCAGATGAGCAGTTCTTC. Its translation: CASSIWGPQADEQFF.

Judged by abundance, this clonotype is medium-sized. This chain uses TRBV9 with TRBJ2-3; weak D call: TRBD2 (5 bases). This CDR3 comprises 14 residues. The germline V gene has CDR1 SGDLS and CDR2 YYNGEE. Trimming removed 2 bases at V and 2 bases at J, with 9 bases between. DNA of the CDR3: TGTGCCAGCAGCGTTGGTGACTACACAGATACGCAGTATTTT. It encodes CASSVGDYTDTQYF.

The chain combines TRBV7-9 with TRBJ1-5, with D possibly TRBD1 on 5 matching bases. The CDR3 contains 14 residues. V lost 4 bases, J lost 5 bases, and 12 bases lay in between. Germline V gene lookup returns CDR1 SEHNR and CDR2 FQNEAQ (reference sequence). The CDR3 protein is CASSSGAWDQPQHF. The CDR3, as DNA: TGTGCCAGCAGCTCCGGGGCGTGGGATCAGCCCCAGCATTTT.

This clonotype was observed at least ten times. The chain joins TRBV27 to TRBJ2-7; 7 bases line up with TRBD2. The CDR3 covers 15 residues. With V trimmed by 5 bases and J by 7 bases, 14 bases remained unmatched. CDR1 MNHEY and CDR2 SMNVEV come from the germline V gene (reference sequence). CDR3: CASSPTRGGPGEQYF. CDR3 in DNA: TGTGCCAGCAGTCCAACACGGGGAGGGCCGGGGGAGCAGTACTTC.

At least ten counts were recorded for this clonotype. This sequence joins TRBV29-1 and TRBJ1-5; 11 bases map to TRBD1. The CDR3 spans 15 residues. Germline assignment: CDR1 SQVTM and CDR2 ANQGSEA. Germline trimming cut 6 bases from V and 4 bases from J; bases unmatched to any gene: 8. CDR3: CSVLPGTGGNQPQHF. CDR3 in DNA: TGCAGCGTCTTACCTGGGACAGGGGGGAATCAGCCCCAGCATTTT.

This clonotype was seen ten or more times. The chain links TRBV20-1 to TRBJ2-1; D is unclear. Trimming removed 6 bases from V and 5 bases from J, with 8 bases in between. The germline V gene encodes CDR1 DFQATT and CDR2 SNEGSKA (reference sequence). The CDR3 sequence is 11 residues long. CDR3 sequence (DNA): TGCAGTGCGACATTTAACAATGAGCAGTTCTTC. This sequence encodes CSATFNNEQFF.

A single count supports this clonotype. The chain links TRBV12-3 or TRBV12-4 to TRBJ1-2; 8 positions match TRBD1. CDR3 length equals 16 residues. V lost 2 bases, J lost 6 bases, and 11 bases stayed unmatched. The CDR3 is CASSLTRSGGLNGYTF. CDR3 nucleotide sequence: TGTGCCAGCAGTTTAACTCGTTCAGGGGGCTTGAATGGCTACACCTTC.

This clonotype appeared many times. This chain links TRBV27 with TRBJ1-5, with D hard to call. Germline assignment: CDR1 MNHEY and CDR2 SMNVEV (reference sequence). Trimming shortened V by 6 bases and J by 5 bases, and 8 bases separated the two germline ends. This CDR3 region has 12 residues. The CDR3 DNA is TGTGCCAGCAGCTTTCCGGATCAGCCCCAGCATTTT. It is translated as CASSFPDQPQHF.

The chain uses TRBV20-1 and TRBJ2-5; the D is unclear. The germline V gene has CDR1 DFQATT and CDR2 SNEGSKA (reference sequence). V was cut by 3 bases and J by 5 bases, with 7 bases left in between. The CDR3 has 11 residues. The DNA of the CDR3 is TGCAGTGCTAGTCCCTGGGAGACCCAGTACTTC. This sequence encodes CSASPWETQYF.

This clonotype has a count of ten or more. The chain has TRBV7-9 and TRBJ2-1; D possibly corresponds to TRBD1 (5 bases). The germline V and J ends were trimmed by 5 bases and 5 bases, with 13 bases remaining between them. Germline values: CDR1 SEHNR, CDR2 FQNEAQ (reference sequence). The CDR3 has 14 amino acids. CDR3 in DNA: TGTGCCAGCAGCACGCAGGGCATCGACAATGAGCAGTTCTTC. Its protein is CASSTQGIDNEQFF. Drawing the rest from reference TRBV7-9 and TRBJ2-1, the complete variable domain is DTGVSQNPRHKITKRGQNVTFRCDPISEHNRLYWYRQTLGQGPEFLTYFQNEAQLEKSRLLSDRFSAERPKGSFSTLEIQRTEQGDSAMYLCASSTQGIDNEQFFGPGTRLTVL.

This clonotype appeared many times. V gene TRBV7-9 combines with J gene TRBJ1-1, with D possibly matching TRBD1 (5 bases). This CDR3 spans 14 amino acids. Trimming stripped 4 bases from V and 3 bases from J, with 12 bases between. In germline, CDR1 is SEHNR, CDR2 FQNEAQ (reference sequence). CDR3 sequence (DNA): TGTGCCAGCAGCTCGGGATTGGGGGACACTGAAGCTTTCTTT. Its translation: CASSSGLGDTEAFF. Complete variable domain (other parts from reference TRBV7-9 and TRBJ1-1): DTGVSQNPRHKITKRGQNVTFRCDPISEHNRLYWYRQTLGQGPEFLTYFQNEAQLEKSRLLSDRFSAERPKGSFSTLEIQRTEQGDSAMYLCASSSGLGDTEAFFGQGTRLTVV.

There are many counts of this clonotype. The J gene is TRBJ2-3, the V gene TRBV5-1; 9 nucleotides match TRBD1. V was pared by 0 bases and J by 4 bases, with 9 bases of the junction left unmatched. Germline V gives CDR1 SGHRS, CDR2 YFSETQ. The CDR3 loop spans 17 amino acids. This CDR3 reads CASSLARDRAEADTQYF. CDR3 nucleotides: TGCGCCAGCAGCTTGGCCAGGGACAGGGCTGAAGCAGATACGCAGTATTTT.

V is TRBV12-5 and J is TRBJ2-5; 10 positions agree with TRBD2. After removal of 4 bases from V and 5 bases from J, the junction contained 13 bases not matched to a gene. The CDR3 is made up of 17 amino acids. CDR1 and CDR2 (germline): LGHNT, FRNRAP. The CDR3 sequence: CASGSGTSAIAGETQYF. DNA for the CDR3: TGTGCTAGTGGTTCCGGGACTAGCGCCATAGCGGGGGAGACCCAGTACTTC. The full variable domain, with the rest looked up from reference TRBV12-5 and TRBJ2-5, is DARVTQTPRHKVTEMGQEVTMRCQPILGHNTVFWYRQTMMQGLELLAYFRNRAPLDDSGMPKDRFSAEMPDATLATLKIQPSEPRDSAVYFCASGSGTSAIAGETQYFGPGTRLLVL.

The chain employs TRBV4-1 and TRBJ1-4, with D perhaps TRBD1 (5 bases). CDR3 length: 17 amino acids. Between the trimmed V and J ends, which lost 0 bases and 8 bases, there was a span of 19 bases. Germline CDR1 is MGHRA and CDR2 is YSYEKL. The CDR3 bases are TGCGCCAGCAGCCAAGAAGGGGTTGGGCAGGGACGAGAAAAACTGTTTTTT. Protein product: CASSQEGVGQGREKLFF.